A selection of T cell receptor beta chains follows, all from one sample in a study of blood T cells in healthy people across ages. TCRdb re-analysed the 5' RACE reads in MiXCR, keeping a single row per CDR3 protein. This table holds some 1.7 million distinct CDR3 sequences, 28% found once. The sequenced material came from blood. Source of these receptors: a woman aged 30 to 39 in good health. Each CDR3 is given with its conserved first and last residue. A D gene is named only where the DNA matches it firmly. Clone size is given for some rows only: seen once, a few or many times, or a class if the clone is expanded.

.	TRBV6-1	TRBJ1-4	TRBD1	TGTGCCAGCAGTGTTTTACCGGGACAGGGGCCGGAAAAACTGTTTTTT	CASSVLPGQGPEKLFF
few	TRBV2	TRBJ2-5	TRBD2	TGTGCCAGCAGTGAGCTAGCGGGGGAATTGGGGGAGACCCAGTACTTC	CASSELAGELGETQYF
.	TRBV3-1	TRBJ2-1	TRBD2	TGTGCCAGCAGCTCGCGGGGGGCCGGAATTTACAATGAGCAGTTCTTC	CASSSRGAGIYNEQFF
many	TRBV6-6	TRBJ2-2	.	TGTGCCAGCAGTTCCCAGGGAACCGGGGAGCTGTTTTTT	CASSSQGTGELFF
.	TRBV27	TRBJ1-4	.	TGTGCCAGCAGTAAACGAGGGGAGGATGAAAAACTGTTTTTT	CASSKRGEDEKLFF
.	TRBV7-2	TRBJ1-5	TRBD1	TGTGCCAGCAGCTTAGCGCATGACAGGGGCAATCAGCCCCAGCATTTT	CASSLAHDRGNQPQHF
many	TRBV19	TRBJ2-1	.	TGTGCCAGTAGTATGAGCGGGTCCTCCTACAATGAGCAGTTCTTC	CASSMSGSSYNEQFF
.	TRBV12-3/TRBV12-4	TRBJ1-5	.	TGTGCCAGCAGTTCCATTCTTAATCAGCCCCAGCATTTT	CASSSILNQPQHF
.	TRBV2	TRBJ1-1	.	TGTGCCAGCAGTAGAAGACGGGCTGGGGGTGGCATCTCTGAAGCTTTCTTT	CASSRRRAGGGISEAFF
many	TRBV6-2/TRBV6-3	TRBJ2-7	TRBD1	TGTGCCAGCAGCGGACAGGGGTACGACGAGCAGTACTTC	CASSGQGYDEQYF
.	TRBV5-1	TRBJ1-2	.	TGCGCCAGCAGCTTGGACACGTCCTACGATGGCTACACCTTC	CASSLDTSYDGYTF
.	TRBV14	TRBJ1-4	.	TGTGCCAGCAGCCGAGCTCACCTCGGTCCCCCAACTAATGAAAAACTGTTTTTT	CASSRAHLGPPTNEKLFF
many	TRBV29-1	TRBJ2-1	TRBD1	TGCAGCGTTGTTTGGACAGGGGTTTACAATGAGCAGTTCTTC	CSVVWTGVYNEQFF
.	TRBV29-1	TRBJ1-1	.	TGCAGCGTTGAGCCCCTTTCGGTTCGCGGCGCTGAAGCTTTCTTT	CSVEPLSVRGAEAFF
many	TRBV20-1	TRBJ1-5	.	TGCAGTGCCGTAAAGAGGGCAGGGCCCATTAGCAATCAGCCCCAGCATTTT	CSAVKRAGPISNQPQHF
.	TRBV2	TRBJ2-3	TRBD2	TGTGTCAGCAGGGAACTAGCGGGGGCCCAAACAGATACGCAGTATTTT	CVSRELAGAQTDTQYF
few	TRBV7-9	TRBJ2-3	TRBD1	TGTGCCAGCTGGCCGGGACAGGGAGAGAATACGCAGTATTTT	CASWPGQGENTQYF
few	TRBV20-1	TRBJ2-1	TRBD1	TGCAGTCGACCCGCACAGGGGGCAGAGTCAGGGCAGTTCTTC	CSRPAQGAESGQFF
.	TRBV6-6	TRBJ2-7	TRBD2	TGTGCCAGCAGACTCACAAGCGGGAGCCTAGACGAGCAGTACTTC	CASRLTSGSLDEQYF
few	TRBV3-1	TRBJ2-1	TRBD2	TGTGCCAGCGGGAAGGCCACTAGCGAAGGGCCCCAGTTCTTC	CASGKATSEGPQFF
.	TRBV18	TRBJ1-5	.	TGTGCCAGCTCATTTTCCAAAGAACAGCCCCAGCATTTT	CASSFSKEQPQHF
.	TRBV24-1	TRBJ2-3	TRBD2	TGTGCCACCACCCCAAAGCGGGGCCTAACAGATACGCAGTATTTT	CATTPKRGLTDTQYF
.	TRBV7-2	TRBJ2-2	.	TGTGCCAGCGGGAAGGACTACACCGGGGAGCTGTTTTTT	CASGKDYTGELFF
.	TRBV5-1	TRBJ2-4	.	TGCGCCAGCAAACGAACTGGGCAGAGAATAGCCAAAAACATTCAGTACTTC	CASKRTGQRIAKNIQYF
many	TRBV15	TRBJ2-5	.	TGTGCCACCAGCAGAGATCTAAGGGGAAAAGAGACCCAGTACTTC	CATSRDLRGKETQYF
few	TRBV28	TRBJ1-2	.	TGTGCCAGCAGTTTAAGGGAGATCTATGGCTACACCTTC	CASSLREIYGYTF
few	TRBV20-1	TRBJ2-1	TRBD2	TGCAGTGCTAGGGACGTCGAGCGGGAGACCTCCTACAATGAGCAGTTCTTC	CSARDVERETSYNEQFF
few	TRBV6-1	TRBJ1-5	.	TGTGCCAGCAGTGAAGAACGGGGCTACTCCGCTTTCCATAGCAATCAGCCCCAGCATTTT	CASSEERGYSAFHSNQPQHF
once	TRBV7-2	TRBJ2-7	.	TGTGCCAACAGCCGAGGTGGGGGCAGTGGCTACGAGCAGTACTTC	CANSRGGGSGYEQYF
.	TRBV19	TRBJ1-5	.	TGTGCCAGTAGCGGGGCTAGCAATCAGCCCCAGCATTTT	CASSGASNQPQHF
few	TRBV12-3/TRBV12-4	TRBJ2-3	.	TGTGCCAGCGGGGTTAGACTTCCTGGCGATACGCAGTATTTT	CASGVRLPGDTQYF
few	TRBV7-2	TRBJ2-5	TRBD2	TGTGCCAGCAGCTCTCTAGCGGTAGGGGAGACCCAGTACTTC	CASSSLAVGETQYF
many	TRBV6-1	TRBJ1-2	.	TGTGCCAGCAGTGACCCCTCCTATGGGGGCTATGGCTACACCTTC	CASSDPSYGGYGYTF
.	TRBV7-2	TRBJ2-5	TRBD2	TGTGCCAGCAGGCTGGCTAGCGGAGGCCAAGAGACCCAGTACTTC	CASRLASGGQETQYF
.	TRBV20-1	TRBJ1-1	.	TGCAGTGGTCTTGGTCAGGGGCTCACTGAAGCTTTCTTT	CSGLGQGLTEAFF
.	TRBV2	TRBJ2-1	TRBD1	TGTGCCAGCAGTGAATGGAGGACAGGGGGTAAGGTGGGCTCCTACAATGAGCAGTTCTTC	CASSEWRTGGKVGSYNEQFF
many	TRBV15	TRBJ2-5	.	TGTGCCACCAGCCCAACAGGGTTTAAGACCCAGTACTTC	CATSPTGFKTQYF
few	TRBV18	TRBJ1-4	.	TGTGCCAGCTCACCCGTTACTGCCGGGACGGGAAAACTGTTTTTT	CASSPVTAGTGKLFF
few	TRBV5-1	TRBJ2-3	.	TGCGCCAGCAAAGTCCGGGCTTTAACAGATACGCAGTATTTT	CASKVRALTDTQYF
many	TRBV15	TRBJ1-5	.	TGTGCCACCAGCCCTCGGACCAATCAGCCCCAGCATTTT	CATSPRTNQPQHF
few	TRBV10-3	TRBJ1-1	.	TGTGCCATCAGTGAGAGGTTGGACACTGAAGCTTTCTTT	CAISERLDTEAFF
.	TRBV29-1	TRBJ2-3	.	TGCAGCGTTGTTGGGGTTCCGGGGACCCTCACAGATACGCAGTATTTT	CSVVGVPGTLTDTQYF
many	TRBV12-3/TRBV12-4	TRBJ2-1	.	TGTGCCAGCAGCTTAAAGGGGGAGCAGTTCTTC	CASSLKGEQFF
.	TRBV12-3/TRBV12-4	TRBJ2-1	.	TGTGCCAGCAGTCATTCCCACTGGATCTACAATGAGCAGTTCTTC	CASSHSHWIYNEQFF
.	TRBV3-1	TRBJ2-5	TRBD1	TGTGCCAGCAGCTGGACAGGGGAGGAGGCCCAGTACTTC	CASSWTGEEAQYF
.	TRBV15	TRBJ2-3	TRBD2	TGTGCCACCAGCAACCAGCGGGGGCCAGATACGCAGTATTTT	CATSNQRGPDTQYF
.	TRBV12-3/TRBV12-4	TRBJ1-4	TRBD1	TGTGCCAGCAGTCCCTACAGGGGGCGCGGGGAACTGTTTTTT	CASSPYRGRGELFF
few	TRBV5-1	TRBJ1-2	.	TGCGCCAGCAGCACCCCGGGGAACTATGGCTACACCTTC	CASSTPGNYGYTF
many	TRBV2	TRBJ2-1	.	TGTGCCAGCAGTGTCGGGGTTATTTCGGGGGATGAGCAGTTCTTC	CASSVGVISGDEQFF
many	TRBV7-2	TRBJ2-7	.	TGTGCCAGCAGTTTGGGGCGTAACTACGAGCAGTACTTC	CASSLGRNYEQYF
.	TRBV10-2	TRBJ2-3	TRBD2	TGCGCCAGCAGTGAGTCGACTGGGCGGGGAGCGGGAGGCACAGATACGCAGTATTTT	CASSESTGRGAGGTDTQYF
few	TRBV12-3/TRBV12-4	TRBJ2-7	.	TGTGCCAGCAGGCGAGCGGGACAGGTCTTCGAGCAGTACTTC	CASRRAGQVFEQYF
few	TRBV24-1	TRBJ2-3	.	TGTGCCACCAGTGACCCCCAGGTAGCGAACTATGGGGATACGCAGTATTTT	CATSDPQVANYGDTQYF
.	TRBV7-2	TRBJ1-2	.	TGTGCCAGCAGCCCCGAGAGAGGGGGATTCGGGTACGGCTACACCTTC	CASSPERGGFGYGYTF
many	TRBV7-2	TRBJ1-2	.	TGTGCCAGCACCCTCGGGACACGCAATGGCTACACCTTC	CASTLGTRNGYTF
.	TRBV14	TRBJ2-7	.	TGTGCCAGCAGCCAAGATCTGAAGGACGAGCAGTACTTC	CASSQDLKDEQYF
few	TRBV30	TRBJ1-2	TRBD1	TGTGCCTGGAGTGGGACAGGGGGGGAAGGCTACACCTTC	CAWSGTGGEGYTF